This T cell receptor (beta chain) was captured in a study of blood T cell repertoires in COVID-19 (dated by TCRdb to about 2020). About the investigation overall: Samples covering the acute and convalescent phases of COVID-19 were provided by collaborators in the United States, Italy and Spain. Where available, HLA class I and class II types were obtained from metadata supplied by the sample provider rather than from assay-based typing. Subjects who had been exposed to COVID-19, were actively infected with it, or had recovered from it provided the deeply sampled blood TCRbeta repertoires that made up the dataset. The samples were drawn from the first 160 participants of the ongoing ImmuneRACE study and from over a thousand subjects provided by 6 global collaborators. Nearly every sample came with metadata listing a de-identified subject ID, COVID-19 status, age in years and sex. The prospective study material was composed of cDNA or gDNA derived from T cells, B-cell-depleted T cells, or PBMCs. The repertoires were made available in a free public database intended to serve as a resource for research on the immune response to SARS-CoV-2.

This clone occurred once. The specificity of this receptor is unknown. Base quality data are lacking; no much larger clone is found one base away. The collaborating institutions used their own protocols to collect whole blood in K2EDTA tubes. Collaborator samples were shipped for TCRbeta analysis as frozen whole blood, isolated PBMCs, or DNA extracted from either sample type. The immunoSEQ Assay, a bias-controlled multiplex PCR, was used to amplify TCRbeta CDR3 regions from genomic DNA. Processing in the source paper ran as follows. The number of nucleated cells in each sample was estimated by amplification of reference gene primers within the assay. To quantify the absolute abundance of each unique TCRbeta CDR3 rearrangement, sequence reads were collapsed and filtered. Productive Simpson clonality was computed per sample as the square root of Simpson's diversity index over productive rearrangements. TCRdb's version of the immuneACCESS table is confined to in-frame rearrangements and falls short of the full clone set. An unresolved V gene accounts for under half of the shortfall where checked; the remainder is of unknown origin. V and J calls and clone size are given by that table; D and trimming were obtained from the DNA. Within this sample are almost 55,000 clones, with around four fifths of them counted one time only. The ten largest clones take up less than 6% of the sample.

Results and caveats for the whole study, not just this receptor: The quantity of clinical and demographic metadata differed by source and by participant and was supplied without curation.

The clonotype originates from a human donor in a cohort sampled during active COVID-19. The material sequenced was peripheral blood.

DNA sequence: TGCGCCAGCAGCTTGGGGTCGTCAACTTCTCACAATGAGCAGTTCTTC. Translation gives CASSLGSSTSHNEQFF. This sequence uses TRBV5-1 and TRBJ2-1; no D gene is confidently identified. From the cysteine through the phenylalanine, the CDR3 covers 16 amino acids. The only DNA kept is the CDR3, 48 bases in frame from the first base. The V and J ends are trimmed by 0 bases and 5 bases, leaving 15 bases between them. From a lookup of the germline V gene, CDR1 and CDR2 are SGHRS and YFSETQ.